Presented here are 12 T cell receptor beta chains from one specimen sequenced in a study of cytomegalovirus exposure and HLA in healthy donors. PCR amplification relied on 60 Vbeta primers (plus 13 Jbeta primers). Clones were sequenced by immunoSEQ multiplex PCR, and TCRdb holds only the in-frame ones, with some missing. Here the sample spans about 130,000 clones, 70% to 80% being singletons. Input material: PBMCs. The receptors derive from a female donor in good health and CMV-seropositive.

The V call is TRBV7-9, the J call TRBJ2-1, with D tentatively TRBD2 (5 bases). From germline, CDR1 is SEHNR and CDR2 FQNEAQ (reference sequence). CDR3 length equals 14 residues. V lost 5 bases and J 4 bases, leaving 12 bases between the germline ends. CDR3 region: CASSPYRGYNEQFF. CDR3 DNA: TGTGCCAGCAGCCCTTACCGGGGTTACAATGAGCAGTTCTTC.

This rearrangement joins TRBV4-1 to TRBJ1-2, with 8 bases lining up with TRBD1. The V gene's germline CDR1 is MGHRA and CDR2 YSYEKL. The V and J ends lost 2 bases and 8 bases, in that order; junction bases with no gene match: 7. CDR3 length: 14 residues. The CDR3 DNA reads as TGCGCCAGCAGCCAAATGGACAGGGAGGGCGGCTACACCTTC. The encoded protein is CASSQMDREGGYTF.

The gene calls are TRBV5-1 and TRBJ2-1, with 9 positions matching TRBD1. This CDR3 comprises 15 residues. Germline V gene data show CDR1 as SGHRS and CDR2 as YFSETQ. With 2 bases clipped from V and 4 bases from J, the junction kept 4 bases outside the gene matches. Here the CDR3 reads CASSLQGAKYNEQFF. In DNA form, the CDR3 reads TGCGCCAGCAGCTTACAGGGGGCCAAGTACAATGAGCAGTTCTTC.

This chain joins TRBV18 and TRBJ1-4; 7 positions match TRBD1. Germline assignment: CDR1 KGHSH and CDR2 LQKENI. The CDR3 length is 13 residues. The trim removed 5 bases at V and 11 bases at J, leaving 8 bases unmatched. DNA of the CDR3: TGTGCCAGCTCAAGGGACAGTGGGTCGAAACTGTTTTTT. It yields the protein CASSRDSGSKLFF.

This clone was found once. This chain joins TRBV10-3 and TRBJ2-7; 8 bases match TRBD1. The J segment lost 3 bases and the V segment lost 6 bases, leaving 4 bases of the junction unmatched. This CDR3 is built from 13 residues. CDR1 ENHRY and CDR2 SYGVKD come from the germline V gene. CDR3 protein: CAIRRDRNYEQYF. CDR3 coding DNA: TGTGCCATCAGGCGGGACAGGAACTACGAGCAGTACTTC.

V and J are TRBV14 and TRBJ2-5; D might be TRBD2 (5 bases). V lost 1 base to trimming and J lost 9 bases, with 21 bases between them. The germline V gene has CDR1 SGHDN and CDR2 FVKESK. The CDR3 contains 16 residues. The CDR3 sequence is CASSQVTWTGKWAQYF. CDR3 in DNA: TGTGCCAGCAGCCAAGTAACCTGGACTGGGAAGTGGGCCCAGTACTTC.

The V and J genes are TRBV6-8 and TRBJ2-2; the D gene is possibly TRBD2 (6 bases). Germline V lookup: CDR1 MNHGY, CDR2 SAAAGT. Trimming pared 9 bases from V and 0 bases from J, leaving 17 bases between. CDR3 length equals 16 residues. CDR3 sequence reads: CASGGFGDANTGELFF. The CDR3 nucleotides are TGTGCCAGTGGGGGGTTTGGGGATGCGAACACCGGGGAGCTGTTTTTT.

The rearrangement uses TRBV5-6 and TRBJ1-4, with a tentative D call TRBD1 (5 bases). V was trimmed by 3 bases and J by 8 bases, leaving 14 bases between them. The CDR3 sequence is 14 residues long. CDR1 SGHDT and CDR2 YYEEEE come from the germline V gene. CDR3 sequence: CASSSDGEGEKLFF. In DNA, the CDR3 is TGTGCCAGCAGCTCAGACGGGGAGGGGGAAAAACTGTTTTTT.

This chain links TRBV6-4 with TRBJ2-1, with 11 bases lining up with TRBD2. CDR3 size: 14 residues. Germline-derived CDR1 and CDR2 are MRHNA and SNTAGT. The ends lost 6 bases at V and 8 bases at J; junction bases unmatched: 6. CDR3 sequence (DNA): TGTGCCAGCAGGCCTTTACTAGCGGGAGATGAGCAGTTCTTC. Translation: CASRPLLAGDEQFF.

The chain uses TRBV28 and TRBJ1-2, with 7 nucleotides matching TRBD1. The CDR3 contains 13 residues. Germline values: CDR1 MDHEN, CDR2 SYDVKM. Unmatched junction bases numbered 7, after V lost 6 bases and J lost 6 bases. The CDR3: CASRRGGEDGYTF. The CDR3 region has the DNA TGTGCCAGCAGACGAGGGGGCGAGGATGGCTACACCTTC.

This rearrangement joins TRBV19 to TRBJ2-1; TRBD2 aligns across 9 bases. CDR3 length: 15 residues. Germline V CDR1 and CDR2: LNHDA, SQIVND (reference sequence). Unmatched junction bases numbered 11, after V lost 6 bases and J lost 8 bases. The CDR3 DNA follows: TGTGCCAGTAGAGTAGCGGGAGTTAAGACCTATGAGCAGTTCTTC. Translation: CASRVAGVKTYEQFF.

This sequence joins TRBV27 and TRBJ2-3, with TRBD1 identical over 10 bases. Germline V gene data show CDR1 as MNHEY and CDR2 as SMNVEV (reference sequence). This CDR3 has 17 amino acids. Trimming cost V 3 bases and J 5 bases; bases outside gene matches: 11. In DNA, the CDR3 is TGTGCCAGCAGTTTCAGCCGGGGACAGGGGAGGGGAGATACGCAGTATTTT. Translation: CASSFSRGQGRGDTQYF.